This T cell receptor beta chain was obtained from a study of technical replicates of blood from a few donors. Germline-derived CDR1 and CDR2 are SGHRS and YFSETQ. The CDR3 totals 14 residues. The V and J ends lost 5 bases and 2 bases, in that order; junction bases with no gene match: 5. Some clones are missing from TCRdb's copy, which holds only in-frame ones; the method was immunoSEQ multiplex PCR. The sample includes fewer than 13,000 clones, approximately 94% of them seen just once. The TCR was taken from a human donor in good health. Material for sequencing was PBMCs. The rearrangement uses TRBV5-1 and TRBJ2-5, with 8 bases matching TRBD1. CDR3 region: CASSQRTGQETQYF. The CDR3 bases are TGCGCCAGCAGTCAGAGGACAGGGCAAGAGACCCAGTACTTC.